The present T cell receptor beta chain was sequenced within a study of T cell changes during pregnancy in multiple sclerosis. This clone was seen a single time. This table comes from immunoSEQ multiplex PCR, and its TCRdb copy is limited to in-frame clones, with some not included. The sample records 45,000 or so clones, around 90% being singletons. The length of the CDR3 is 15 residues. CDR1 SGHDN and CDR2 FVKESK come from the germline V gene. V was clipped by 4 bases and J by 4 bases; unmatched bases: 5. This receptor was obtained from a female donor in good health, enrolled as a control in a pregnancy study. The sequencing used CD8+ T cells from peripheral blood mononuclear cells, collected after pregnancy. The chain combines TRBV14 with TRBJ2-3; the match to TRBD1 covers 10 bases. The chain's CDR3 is CASSLRDRGPDTQYF. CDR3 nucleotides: TGTGCCAGCAGCCTGAGGGACAGGGGACCAGATACGCAGTATTTT.